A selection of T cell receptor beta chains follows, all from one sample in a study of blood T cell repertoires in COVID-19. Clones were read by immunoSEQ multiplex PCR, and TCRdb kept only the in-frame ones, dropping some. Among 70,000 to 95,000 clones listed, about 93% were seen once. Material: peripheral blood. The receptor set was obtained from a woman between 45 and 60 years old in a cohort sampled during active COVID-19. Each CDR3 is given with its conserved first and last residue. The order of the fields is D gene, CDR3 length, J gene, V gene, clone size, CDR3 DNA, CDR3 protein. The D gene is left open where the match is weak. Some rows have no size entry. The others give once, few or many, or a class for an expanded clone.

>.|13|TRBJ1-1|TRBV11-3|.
TGTGCCAGCAGCTTGACAGGGAACACTGAAGCTTTCTTT
CASSLTGNTEAFF
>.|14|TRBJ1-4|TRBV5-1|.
TGCGCCAGCAGCTTCGCGGGGTTTCAGGAAAAACTGTTTTTT
CASSFAGFQEKLFF
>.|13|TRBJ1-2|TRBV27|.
TGTGCCAGCAGTTTATCGAGGAACCACGGCTACACCTTC
CASSLSRNHGYTF
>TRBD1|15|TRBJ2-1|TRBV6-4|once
TGTGCCAGCAGTGACTCGACAGGGGTCAACAATGAGCAGTTCTTC
CASSDSTGVNNEQFF
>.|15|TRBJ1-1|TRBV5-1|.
TGCGCCAGCAGCTTCGAGCGGGGAAGGGACACTGAAGCTTTCTTT
CASSFERGRDTEAFF
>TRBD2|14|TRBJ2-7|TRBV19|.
TGTGCCAGTAGCCCGGCTAGCGGCCCCTACGAGCAGTACTTC
CASSPASGPYEQYF
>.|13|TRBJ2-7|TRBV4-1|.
TGCGCCAGCAGTTATGGGGGACACTACGAGCAGTACTTC
CASSYGGHYEQYF
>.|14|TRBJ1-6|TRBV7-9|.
TGTGCCAGCAGCTTAGACAGTAAGACCTCACCCCTCCACTTT
CASSLDSKTSPLHF
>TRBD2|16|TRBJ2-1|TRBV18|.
TGTGCCAGCTCACCACCGCTGGGCGGGGGGCCCACAAAGCAGTTCTTC
CASSPPLGGGPTKQFF
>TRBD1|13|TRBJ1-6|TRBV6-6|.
TGTGCCAGCAGCCGACAGGGGGGCTCACCCCTCCACTTT
CASSRQGGSPLHF
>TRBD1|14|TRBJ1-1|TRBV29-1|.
TGCAGCGTTGAACTACAGGGGGGGAACACTGAAGCTTTCTTT
CSVELQGGNTEAFF